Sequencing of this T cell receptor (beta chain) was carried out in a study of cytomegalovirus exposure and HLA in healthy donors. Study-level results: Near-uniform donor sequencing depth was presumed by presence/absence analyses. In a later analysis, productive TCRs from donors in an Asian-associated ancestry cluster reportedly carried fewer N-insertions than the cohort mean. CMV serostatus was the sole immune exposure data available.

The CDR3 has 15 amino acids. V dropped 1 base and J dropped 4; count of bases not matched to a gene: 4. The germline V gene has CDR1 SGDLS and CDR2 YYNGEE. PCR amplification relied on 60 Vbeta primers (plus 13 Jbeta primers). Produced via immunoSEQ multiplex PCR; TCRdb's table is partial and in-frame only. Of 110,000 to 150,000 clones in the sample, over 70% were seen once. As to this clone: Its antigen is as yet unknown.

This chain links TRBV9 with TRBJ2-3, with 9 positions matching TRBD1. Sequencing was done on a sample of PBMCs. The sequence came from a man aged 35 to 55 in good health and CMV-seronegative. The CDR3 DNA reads TGTGCCAGCAGCGTAACACAGGGGGCATCAGATACGCAGTATTTT. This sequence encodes CASSVTQGASDTQYF.